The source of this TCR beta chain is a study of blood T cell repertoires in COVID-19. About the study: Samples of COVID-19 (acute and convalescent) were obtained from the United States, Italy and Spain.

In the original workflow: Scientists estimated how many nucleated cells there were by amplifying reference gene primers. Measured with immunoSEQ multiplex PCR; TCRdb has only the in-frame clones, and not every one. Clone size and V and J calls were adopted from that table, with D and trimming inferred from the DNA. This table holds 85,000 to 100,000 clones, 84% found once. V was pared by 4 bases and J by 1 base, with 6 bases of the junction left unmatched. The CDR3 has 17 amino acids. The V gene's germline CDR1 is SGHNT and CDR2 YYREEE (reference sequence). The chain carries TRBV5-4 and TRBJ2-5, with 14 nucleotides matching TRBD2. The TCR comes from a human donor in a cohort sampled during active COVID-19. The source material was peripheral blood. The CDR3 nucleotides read TGTGCCAGCAGCAGGACTAGCGGGGGGCCAGGCCAAGAGACCCAGTACTTC. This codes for CASSRTSGGPGQETQYF. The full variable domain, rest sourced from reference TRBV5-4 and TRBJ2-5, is ETGVTQSPTHLIKTRGQQVTLRCSSQSGHNTVSWYQQALGQGPQFIFQYYREEENGRGNFPPRFSGLQFPNYSSELNVNALELDDSALYLCASSRTSGGPGQETQYFGPGTRLLVL.